The T cell receptor (beta chain) under discussion was sequenced for a study of T cells after yellow fever vaccination. As for the study in general: Fractions with few cells were prepared using SMART-Seq v4 Ultra Low Input.

The study, taken as a whole, reports: The presence of abundant clonotypes contaminating from the bulk population was possible in FACS-sorted repertoires. A faster peak, day 5 versus 15, was reached by the weaker secondary response. Most clones from primary vaccination were detected again post-booster (about 96% CD4, 88% CD8).

The CDR3 sequence is 19 residues long. V was cut by 0 bases and J by 7 bases, with 25 bases left in between. The germline gives CDR1 LGHNA, CDR2 YSLEER. From the 5' RACE reads, TCRdb called clonotypes with MiXCR, one entry per CDR3 protein. The data hold under 90,000 distinct CDR3 sequences, with less than 8.5% observed a single time. This clonotype was recorded many times. Its antigen is currently unknown. J is TRBJ2-1 and V is TRBV4-3; tentatively, D is TRBD2 (7 bases). Sequenced here: CD8+ T cells sorted from PBMCs, sampled 35 to 50 days after the first yellow fever vaccination. The receptor comes from a man aged 18 to 30 who received the YFV17D yellow fever vaccine. The DNA for the CDR3 is TGCGCCAGCAGCCAAGATAGATTACTATTGCGGGGGCCGGGAAATGAGCAGTTCTTC. Protein product: CASSQDRLLLRGPGNEQFF.